These 15 T cell receptor beta chains were sequenced from one sample in a study of blood T cell repertoires in COVID-19. Produced via immunoSEQ multiplex PCR; TCRdb's table is partial and in-frame only. This table has a few hundred thousand clones, about 90% appearing once. Sequencing was carried out using peripheral blood. The source of these receptors is a woman aged 60 to 75 with COVID-19, enrolled during active disease.

The rearrangement uses TRBV9 and TRBJ2-3; D is possibly TRBD2 (6 bases). This CDR3 is built from 14 residues. Trimming cost V 3 bases and J 4 bases, with 12 bases left between them. Germline V gene lookup returns CDR1 SGDLS and CDR2 YYNGEE. The CDR3 sequence is CASSGGAYPDTQYF. In DNA form, the CDR3 reads TGTGCCAGCAGCGGCGGGGCTTATCCAGATACGCAGTATTTT. The full variable domain, rest sourced from reference TRBV9 and TRBJ2-3, is DSGVTQTPKHLITATGQRVTLRCSPRSGDLSVYWYQQSLDQGLQFLIQYYNGEERAKGNILERFSAQQFPDLHSELNLSSLELGDSALYFCASSGGAYPDTQYFGPGTRLTVL.

This chain uses TRBV5-1 with TRBJ1-1, with TRBD1 matching 8 bases. This CDR3 is 15 amino acids long. J lost 7 bases, V lost 3 bases, and 11 bases had no gene match. Germline V gene data show CDR1 as SGHRS and CDR2 as YFSETQ. The CDR3 bases are TGCGCCAGCAGCTCCGGACAGGGAGGGGGGATTGAAGCTTTCTTT. Protein product: CASSSGQGGGIEAFF.

V gene TRBV5-6 combines with J gene TRBJ2-5; D is undetermined. Looked up from germline, CDR1 is SGHDT and CDR2 is YYEEEE. The V and J ends lost 0 bases and 5 bases respectively, with 11 bases between them. This CDR3 contains 14 residues. Here the CDR3 reads CASSLVRLGETQYF. The DNA for the CDR3 is TGTGCCAGCAGCTTGGTCCGCCTCGGGGAGACCCAGTACTTC.

V gene TRBV30 combines with J gene TRBJ1-1; D is ambiguous. Between the trimmed V and J ends, which lost 4 bases and 1 base, there was a span of 10 bases. Germline V CDR1 and CDR2: GTSNPN, SVGIG (reference sequence). There are 13 residues in the CDR3. The CDR3 DNA is TGTGCCTGGACCCCAGTTCCGAACACTGAAGCTTTCTTT. Translating gives CAWTPVPNTEAFF.

V is TRBV6-2 or TRBV6-3 and J is TRBJ1-2, with D tentatively TRBD1 (5 bases). The CDR3 runs to 13 residues. V was shortened by 3 bases and J by 3 bases, with 8 bases between the two germline ends. Germline values: CDR1 MNHEY, CDR2 SVGEGT. CDR3 in DNA: TGTGCCAGCAGTTATTCGGGGGACTATGGCTACACCTTC. The encoded protein is CASSYSGDYGYTF.

V usage is TRBV3-1 (or the pseudogene TRBV3-2) and J usage is TRBJ1-2, with D hard to call. The CDR3 is made up of 13 amino acids. V lost 0 bases, J lost 8 bases, and 10 bases lay in between. Germline V gene sequence: CDR1 LGHDT, CDR2 YNNKEL (reference sequence). The CDR3 here is CASSQDPGPGYTF. In DNA form, the CDR3 reads TGTGCCAGCAGCCAAGATCCAGGCCCCGGCTACACCTTC.

This chain links TRBV5-5 with TRBJ1-2; perhaps TRBD1 as D (6 bases). Per germline, CDR1 SGHKS and CDR2 YYEKEE (reference sequence). Trimming shortened V by 4 bases and J by 5 bases, and 15 bases separated the two germline ends. The length of the CDR3 is 14 residues. In nucleotides, the CDR3 is TGTGCCAGCAGCAGTGGACAGATTTCTTATGGCTACACCTTC. It codes for CASSSGQISYGYTF.

The V gene is TRBV19, the J gene TRBJ1-3, with 9 bases that match TRBD1. The CDR3 has 14 amino acids. Looked up from germline, CDR1 is LNHDA and CDR2 is SQIVND (reference sequence). Losses at the gene ends were 9 bases for V and 2 bases for J; bases not matched to a gene: 5. As DNA, the CDR3 is TGTGCCAGCAAAAGGACAGGGGCTGGAAACACCATATATTTT. This codes for CASKRTGAGNTIYF.

V gene TRBV3-1 (or the pseudogene TRBV3-2) combines with J gene TRBJ2-7; D may be TRBD2 (6 bases). Between the trimmed V and J ends, which lost 5 bases and 3 bases, there was a span of 17 bases. CDR1 and CDR2 from the germline V gene are LGHDT and YNNKEL (reference sequence). The CDR3 has 15 residues. CDR3 DNA: TGTGCCAGCAGCTTTGGCGGGGCCCACCACTACGAGCAGTACTTC. This encodes CASSFGGAHHYEQYF.

This chain uses TRBV10-3 with TRBJ1-1; D gene unclear. Germline CDR1 ENHRY, CDR2 SYGVKD. The V gene lost 6 bases and the J gene lost 0 bases, with 8 bases spanning the gap. The CDR3 extends over 13 amino acids. The CDR3 loop reads CAIRTELNTEAFF. Here the CDR3 DNA reads TGTGCCATCAGAACAGAGTTGAACACTGAAGCTTTCTTT.

V is TRBV10-3 and J is TRBJ1-1, with unresolved D. The CDR3 has 12 amino acids. V was trimmed by 4 bases and J by 9 bases, leaving 12 bases between them. Germline assignment: CDR1 ENHRY and CDR2 SYGVKD. CDR3 in amino acids: CAISGEREKAFF. CDR3 bases: TGTGCCATCAGTGGCGAAAGAGAAAAAGCTTTCTTT.

The V call is TRBV5-5, the J call TRBJ2-7; a possible D gene is TRBD1 (6 bases). CDR1 is SGHKS and CDR2 is YYEKEE in the germline V gene (reference sequence). Trimming removed 4 bases from V and 1 base from J, with 6 bases in between. The CDR3 loop spans 12 amino acids. CDR3 in amino acids: CASSTGSYEQYF. DNA for the CDR3: TGTGCCAGCAGCACAGGGTCCTACGAGCAGTACTTC.

This clone showed up just once. Here the CDR3 DNA reads TGTGCCAGCAACAGGGTTCGCACAGATACGCAGTATTTT. Encoded protein: CASNRVRTDTQYF. The chain combines TRBV2 with TRBJ2-3; perhaps TRBD1 as D (6 bases). The CDR3 length is 13 residues. V lost 7 bases to trimming and J lost 1 base, with 9 bases between them. Germline V gene data show CDR1 as SNHLY and CDR2 as FYNNEI.

J is TRBJ1-1 and V is TRBV19, with a weak D call TRBD1 (5 bases). V dropped 2 bases and J dropped 7 bases, with 11 bases sitting between them. Germline lookup yields CDR1 LNHDA and CDR2 SQIVND (reference sequence). CDR3 length: 13 residues. Here the CDR3 DNA reads TGTGCCAGTAGTATAACCCCTAGGGGTGAAGCTTTCTTT. Its protein is CASSITPRGEAFF.

J is TRBJ1-1 and V is TRBV6-6, with 7 bases aligning to TRBD1. V was pared by 0 bases and J by 5 bases, with 3 bases of the junction left unmatched. Per germline, CDR1 MNHNY and CDR2 SVGAGI (reference sequence). The CDR3 has 14 residues. CDR3 region: CASSYSRGRTEAFF. The CDR3 DNA is TGTGCCAGCAGTTACTCCAGGGGGAGAACTGAAGCTTTCTTT.